This TCR beta chain was documented in a study of shared clonotypes between healthy human individuals. Produced via immunoSEQ multiplex PCR; TCRdb's table is partial and in-frame only. The sample shows roughly 2.2 million clones, approximately 95% of them seen only once. The CDR3 totals 15 residues. Germline V gene lookup returns CDR1 SEHNR and CDR2 FQNEAQ (reference sequence). The V and J ends lost 5 bases and 6 bases, in that order; junction bases with no gene match: 8. The sequence was obtained from a man aged 18 to 30 in good health. Some clones in this sample may be carry-over from other donors' samples. V is TRBV7-9 and J is TRBJ2-5; 11 bases map to TRBD1. The sample consisted of naive CD4+ T cells from PBMCs. Subset noted: CD45RA+ positively selected. The CDR3 reads CASSPPGTGGQTQYF. CDR3 sequence (DNA): TGTGCCAGCAGCCCACCCGGGACAGGGGGACAGACCCAGTACTTC.